The next 3 T cell receptor beta chains were all read from a single sample in a study of blood T cell repertoires in COVID-19. Clones were sequenced by immunoSEQ multiplex PCR, and TCRdb holds only the in-frame ones, with some missing. The sample comprises roughly 56,000 clones, just under 85% of which are singletons, and 5.3% rests with the top ten. Sequenced material: peripheral blood. Receptors originate from a man in his 70s with acute or convalescent COVID-19.

Here the CDR3 DNA reads TGTGCCAGCAGCCGGGGAGGTAGCGGGGGCGAAGAGACCCAGTACTTC. It specifies CASSRGGSGGEETQYF. The V call is TRBV4-2, the J call TRBJ2-5; 9 bases map to TRBD2. CDR1 is LGHNA and CDR2 is YNFKEQ in the germline V gene. CDR3 length: 16 residues. V was pared by 4 bases and J by 3 bases, with 9 bases of the junction left unmatched.

The chain is built from TRBV5-1 and TRBJ2-1, with 9 bases lining up with TRBD2. The CDR3 runs 14 residues. J was trimmed by 7 bases and V by 4 bases; bases with no gene match: 6. Per germline, CDR1 SGHRS and CDR2 YFSETQ. CDR3 amino acids: CASSPQRGVNEQFF. CDR3 DNA: TGCGCCAGCAGCCCCCAGCGGGGGGTGAATGAGCAGTTCTTC.

This sequence joins TRBV7-2 and TRBJ1-3; D perhaps matches TRBD1 (5 bases). V lost 5 bases and J lost 4, with 18 bases in between. The CDR3 extends over 16 amino acids. The germline CDR1 and CDR2 sequences are SGHTA and FQGNSA. CDR3 sequence: CASSPNPQGAGNTIYF. The CDR3 DNA is TGTGCCAGCAGCCCCAACCCACAAGGGGCAGGAAACACCATATATTTT.